This TCR beta chain originates from a study of T cells after yellow fever vaccination. This clonotype has a handful of counts. TCRdb re-called the 5' RACE reads with MiXCR, one entry per CDR3 protein. The data show about 400,000 distinct CDR3 sequences, 6.2% seen once. The CDR3 spans 12 residues. Germline V gives CDR1 SEHNR, CDR2 FQNEAQ (reference sequence). The germline V and J ends were trimmed by 3 bases and 6 bases, with 8 bases remaining between them. The receptor comes from a man aged 25-45 years who received the YFV17D yellow fever vaccine. The V and J genes are TRBV7-9 and TRBJ1-1; possible D gene TRBD1, 5 bases. The sequenced sample was PBMCs, obtained 5 days after the yellow fever booster vaccination. The CDR3 nucleotides read TGTGCCAGCAGCTTTGGAGGGGCTGAAGCTTTCTTT. Translating gives CASSFGGAEAFF.